The table lists the clone carrying this TCR beta chain with a count of one. What it binds is not known. In germline, CDR1 is MNHEY, CDR2 SMNVEV (reference sequence). The length of the CDR3 is 14 residues. Trimming took off 7 bases at V and 3 bases at J, with 15 bases between the two ends. Second-dose intervals of approximately 4 or approximately 12 weeks were pooled. The data belong to a study of T cell responses to AZD1222 COVID-19 vaccine. Findings and limits, study-wide: It was only after the peak T cell response that any repertoires were sampled. Only six people who got AZD1222 tested seropositive at baseline.

Here immunoSEQ multiplex PCR was the method, and the copy in TCRdb shows in-frame clones only, minus some. The sample records 92,000 or so clones, about 89% being singletons. The genes are TRBV27 and TRBJ1-2, with D possibly TRBD1 on 6 matching bases. This TCR was sampled from an adult who received the AZD1222 COVID-19 vaccine. This specimen consisted of peripheral blood, obtained 28 days after the second AZD1222 dose. Here the CDR3 reads CASTSLGGDYGYTF. CDR3 coding DNA: TGTGCCAGCACTTCCTTAGGGGGGGACTATGGCTACACCTTC.